The 22 T cell receptor beta chains presented below share a single source sample, sequenced in a study of OX40 agonist ivuxolimab in advanced cancers. Here immunoSEQ multiplex PCR was the method, and the copy in TCRdb shows in-frame clones only, minus some. In the table there are about 82,000 clones, around 90% of which are singletons. Sequenced here: CD4+ or CD8+ T cells sorted from blood, sampled in a trial of the OX40 agonist ivuxolimab. The receptors derive from an adult with an advanced solid tumor such as melanoma, head and neck, liver or kidney cancer.

V gene TRBV19 combines with J gene TRBJ1-4; D remains ambiguous. CDR1 and CDR2 (germline): LNHDA, SQIVND (reference sequence). The CDR3 runs to 15 residues. V gave up 5 bases and J gave up 8 bases, with 18 bases separating them. CDR3 loop: CASSPSGASGEKLFF. CDR3 nucleotide sequence: TGTGCCAGTAGTCCTTCCGGCGCTTCAGGAGAAAAACTGTTTTTT.

The genes are TRBV29-1 and TRBJ2-1, with D perhaps TRBD1 or TRBD2 (5 bases each). Germline CDR1 and CDR2: SQVTM and ANQGSEA. V was clipped by 5 bases and J by 8 bases, with 22 bases between them. CDR3 size: 15 residues. Written as DNA, the CDR3 is TGCAGCGTTCTCCCCCAGCAGGGTAAGAGGGATGAGCAGTTCTTC. Translating it yields CSVLPQQGKRDEQFF.

The V gene is TRBV19, the J gene TRBJ2-7; tentative D call: TRBD1 (6 bases). The V and J ends lost 8 bases and 6 bases respectively, with 17 bases between them. Germline V gives CDR1 LNHDA, CDR2 SQIVND (reference sequence). The CDR3 contains 13 residues. DNA for the CDR3: TGTGCCAGTCAGGGGACACTCCAAGGCGAGCAGTACTTC. Encoded protein: CASQGTLQGEQYF.

This clone appeared a few times. CDR3 nucleotides: TGTGCCAGCAGCTCACGACAGGGCACCTACGAGCAGTACTTC. It encodes CASSSRQGTYEQYF. V and J are TRBV7-6 and TRBJ2-7; 7 bases line up with TRBD1. CDR1 is SGHVS and CDR2 is FNYEAQ in the germline V gene. This CDR3 is built from 14 residues. Trimming cost V 4 bases and J 2 bases; bases outside gene matches: 5.

This rearrangement joins TRBV10-3 to TRBJ2-1; no definite D call. The V end was cut by 2 bases, the J end by 6 bases, with 8 bases between. The CDR3 consists of 13 residues. Germline V gives CDR1 ENHRY, CDR2 SYGVKD. CDR3 coding DNA: TGTGCCATCAGTGAGGTAGTGGGCAATGAGCAGTTCTTC. This encodes CAISEVVGNEQFF.

The chain joins TRBV28 to TRBJ1-5; D gene unclear. The germline gives CDR1 MDHEN, CDR2 SYDVKM. The CDR3 loop spans 15 amino acids. Trimming left V 6 bases short and J 0 bases short, with 12 bases between. The CDR3 loop reads CASSSTWNSNQPQHF. The CDR3 region has the DNA TGTGCCAGCAGCTCGACTTGGAATAGCAATCAGCCCCAGCATTTT.

This clone was seen at least ten times. The chain joins TRBV14 to TRBJ1-6; no definite D call. Germline V gene lookup returns CDR1 SGHDN and CDR2 FVKESK. The CDR3 totals 14 residues. V was trimmed by 2 bases and J by 13 bases, leaving 15 bases between them. This CDR3 reads CASSQISGMGPLHF. Written as DNA, the CDR3 is TGTGCCAGCAGCCAAATTTCGGGGATGGGGCCCCTCCACTTT.

This sequence joins TRBV11-3 and TRBJ2-3, with TRBD2 matching over 14 bases. The CDR3 length is 17 residues. CDR1 and CDR2 from the germline V gene are SGHNT and YENEEA. V shed 5 bases, J shed 4 bases, and the junction held 8 bases outside the gene matches. CDR3 DNA: TGTGCCAGCAGCCTGGGGACTAGCGGGAGCGGGGCAGATACGCAGTATTTT. Its protein product is CASSLGTSGSGADTQYF.

V gene TRBV7-9 combines with J gene TRBJ1-1; D might be TRBD1 (5 bases). V dropped 5 bases and J dropped 11 bases, with 18 bases sitting between them. In germline, CDR1 is SEHNR, CDR2 FQNEAQ (reference sequence). This CDR3 spans 13 amino acids. The CDR3 region has the DNA TGTGCCAGCAGCCCTGGGGGTTTCGGAGGGGCTTTCTTT. Translation gives CASSPGGFGGAFF.

This clone is a singleton in its sample. The chain links TRBV29-1 to TRBJ2-3; D may match TRBD1 or TRBD2 (5 bases each). Germline V gene lookup returns CDR1 SQVTM and CDR2 ANQGSEA. Trimming pared 6 bases from V and 2 bases from J, leaving 9 bases between. This CDR3 is 12 amino acids long. CDR3 in amino acids: CSVGRVTDTQYF. In DNA form, the CDR3 reads TGCAGCGTGGGACGAGTCACAGATACGCAGTATTTT.

The V call is TRBV18, the J call TRBJ2-3; TRBD2 matches 7 bases. The CDR3 sequence is 14 residues long. Unmatched junction bases numbered 2, after V lost 3 bases and J lost 2 bases. The germline V gene has CDR1 KGHSH and CDR2 LQKENI. CDR3 sequence: CASSPGTTTDTQYF. CDR3 sequence (DNA): TGTGCCAGCTCACCCGGGACTACCACAGATACGCAGTATTTT.

This clone was seen only once. The chain employs TRBV27 and TRBJ2-7; a possible D gene is TRBD2 (5 bases). There are 13 residues in the CDR3. Germline CDR1 and CDR2: MNHEY and SMNVEV (reference sequence). V dropped 3 bases and J dropped 2 bases, with 8 bases sitting between them. The CDR3 DNA reads TGTGCCAGCAGTTTCCGGGGTACCTACGAGCAGTACTTC. Amino acid sequence: CASSFRGTYEQYF.

V gene TRBV5-1 combines with J gene TRBJ2-5; the match to TRBD2 covers 7 bases. Germline CDR1 and CDR2: SGHRS and YFSETQ. Germline trimming cut 3 bases from V and 5 bases from J; bases unmatched to any gene: 10. The CDR3 length is 15 residues. The CDR3 protein is CASSSLRAGVETQYF. In DNA, the CDR3 is TGCGCCAGCAGCTCGTTACGGGCGGGAGTCGAGACCCAGTACTTC.

The rearrangement joins TRBV9 to TRBJ1-1, with D possibly being TRBD1 (5 bases). From germline, CDR1 is SGDLS and CDR2 YYNGEE. The CDR3 covers 14 residues. V was cut by 0 bases and J by 1 base, with 7 bases left in between. CDR3 amino acids: CASSVGQPNTEAFF. The CDR3, as DNA: TGTGCCAGCAGCGTAGGACAGCCGAACACTGAAGCTTTCTTT.

The chain uses TRBV7-2 and TRBJ2-3; perhaps TRBD2 as D (6 bases). CDR1 is SGHTA and CDR2 is FQGNSA in the germline V gene. The CDR3 runs 15 residues. Trimming cost V 3 bases and J 4 bases, with 14 bases left between them. The DNA of the CDR3 is TGTGCCAGCAGCTTGGGCCCTACTAGCTCAGATACGCAGTATTTT. This translates into CASSLGPTSSDTQYF.

This clone turned up a few times. This chain connects TRBV25-1 to TRBJ1-1; no clear D gene. Trimming removed 3 bases at V and 3 bases at J, with 5 bases between. This CDR3 is built from 12 residues. Looked up from germline, CDR1 is MGHDK and CDR2 is SYGVNS. The CDR3 coding sequence is TGTGCCAGCAGTGACCCATACACTGAAGCTTTCTTT. Translated: CASSDPYTEAFF.

The chain links TRBV6-5 to TRBJ2-7; D is uncertain. The ends were cut back, 0 bases at V and 10 bases at J, with 16 bases in the middle. This CDR3 has 14 amino acids. Germline assignment: CDR1 MNHEY and CDR2 SVGAGI. The CDR3 sequence: CASSYSGPSVRQYF. The CDR3 DNA reads TGTGCCAGCAGTTACTCAGGTCCTTCAGTTAGACAGTACTTC.

This clone came up once. The chain employs TRBV5-1 and TRBJ2-3, with 11 bases that match TRBD2. J gave up 1 base and V 3 bases, and 7 bases lay outside the gene matches. Looked up from germline, CDR1 is SGHRS and CDR2 is YFSETQ. The CDR3 runs 17 residues. CDR3 DNA: TGCGCCAGCAGCTCCGGGACTAGCGGAGCCGGCACAGATACGCAGTATTTT. It encodes CASSSGTSGAGTDTQYF.

This chain connects TRBV30 to TRBJ2-5; maybe TRBD1 (5 bases). CDR3 size: 13 residues. The V end lost 2 bases, the J end lost 3 bases, and 10 bases lay between the germline ends. Per germline, CDR1 GTSNPN and CDR2 SVGIG (reference sequence). The CDR3 coding sequence is TGTGCCTGGAGTACCCAGGGAAAAGAGACCCAGTACTTC. Translating it yields CAWSTQGKETQYF. Full variable domain (remainder filled in from reference TRBV30 and TRBJ2-5): SQTIHQWPATLVQPVGSPLSLECTVEGTSNPNLYWYRQAAGRGLQLLFYSVGIGQISSEVPQNLSASRPQDRQFILSSKKLLLSDSGFYLCAWSTQGKETQYFGPGTRLLVL.

V usage is TRBV5-1 and J usage is TRBJ1-2; 8 positions agree with TRBD1. CDR3 length: 13 amino acids. Germline V gene lookup returns CDR1 SGHRS and CDR2 YFSETQ. J gave up 6 bases and V 9 bases, and 10 bases lay outside the gene matches. The CDR3 bases are TGCGCCACCCAGCAGGGGGCCGGGGATGGCTACACCTTC. Encoded protein: CATQQGAGDGYTF. The variable domain in full, with the rest retrieved from reference TRBV5-1 and TRBJ1-2, is KAGVTQTPRYLIKTRGQQVTLSCSPISGHRSVSWYQQTPGQGLQFLFEYFSETQRNKGNFPGRFSGRQFSNSRSEMNVSTLELGDSALYLCATQQGAGDGYTFGSGTRLTVV.

The rearrangement links TRBV30 to TRBJ1-6; D call uncertain. Trimming cost V 2 bases and J 10 bases, with 12 bases left between them. CDR1 and CDR2 from the germline V gene are GTSNPN and SVGIG (reference sequence). This CDR3 contains 13 residues. CDR3: CAWSSRGLSPLHF. The CDR3 DNA reads TGTGCCTGGAGTAGCCGAGGGTTGTCACCCCTCCACTTT.

J is TRBJ1-5 and V is TRBV16, with D unclear. The germline V and J ends were trimmed by 0 bases and 6 bases, with 15 bases remaining between them. The CDR3 runs to 16 residues. Germline V gene data show CDR1 as KGHSY and CDR2 as FQNENV. The CDR3 sequence is CASSQSFGVSGQPQHF. CDR3 sequence (DNA): TGTGCCAGCAGCCAATCATTCGGGGTATCGGGTCAGCCCCAGCATTTT.